This T cell receptor (beta chain) was sequenced during a study of control samples from healthy donors and cancer patients. The table came from immunoSEQ multiplex PCR; TCRdb's copy has only in-frame clones and leaves some out. The top ten clones hold 4.1% of a sample with some 150,000 clones, roughly 93% of them seen once. Sequencing used blood. The sequence derives from a woman aged 55-69 years in good health.

The CDR3 DNA reads TGTGCCAGCAGCTTAAACGGGGGGGCGGGAGATACGCAGTATTTT. The encoded protein is CASSLNGGAGDTQYF. The gene calls are TRBV7-2 and TRBJ2-3; the match to TRBD2 covers 8 bases. Per germline, CDR1 SGHTA and CDR2 FQGNSA. The junction had 6 bases not matched to a gene; V was cut back by 2 bases and J by 5 bases. The CDR3 contains 15 residues. The full variable domain, with the rest looked up from reference TRBV7-2 and TRBJ2-3, is GAGVSQSPSNKVTEKGKDVELRCDPISGHTALYWYRQSLGQGLEFLIYFQGNSAPDKSGLPSDRFSAERTGGSVSTLTIQRTQQEDSAVYLCASSLNGGAGDTQYFGPGTRLTVL.